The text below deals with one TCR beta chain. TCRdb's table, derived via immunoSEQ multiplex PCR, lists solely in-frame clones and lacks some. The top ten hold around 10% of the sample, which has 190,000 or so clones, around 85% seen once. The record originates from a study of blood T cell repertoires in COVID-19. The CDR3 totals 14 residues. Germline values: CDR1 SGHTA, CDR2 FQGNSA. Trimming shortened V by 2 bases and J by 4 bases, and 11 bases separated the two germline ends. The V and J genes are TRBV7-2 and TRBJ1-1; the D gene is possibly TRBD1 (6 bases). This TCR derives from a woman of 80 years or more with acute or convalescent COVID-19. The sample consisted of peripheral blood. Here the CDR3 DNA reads TGTGCCAGCAGCTTAACGGGAGGGGGCACTGAAGCTTTCTTT. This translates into CASSLTGGGTEAFF.